One and the same sample provided the 3 T cell receptor beta chains below, sequenced in a study of blood T cell repertoires in COVID-19. Data came from immunoSEQ multiplex PCR; TCRdb stores just in-frame clones and leaves some out. The data contain approximately 160,000 clones, approximately 88% of them singletons. The sample consisted of peripheral blood. These receptors all stem from a woman in her sixties or seventies with acute or convalescent COVID-19.

This clone was recorded once. The V and J genes are TRBV7-3 and TRBJ2-1; 8 bases line up with TRBD2. Germline values: CDR1 SGHTA, CDR2 FQGTGA. Germline trimming cut 2 bases from V and 4 bases from J; bases unmatched to any gene: 7. This CDR3 comprises 16 residues. CDR3 sequence: CASSLGPGLVYNEQFF. DNA for the CDR3: TGTGCCAGCAGCTTAGGGCCGGGACTAGTTTACAATGAGCAGTTCTTC.

This chain uses TRBV10-1 with TRBJ2-3, with 7 nucleotides matching TRBD1. V trimming: 0 bases; J trimming: 6 bases; junction bases outside the gene matches: 6. The germline gives CDR1 WNHNN, CDR2 SYGVQD (reference sequence). The CDR3 consists of 15 residues. The CDR3 protein is CASSESGTGADTQYF. The CDR3 nucleotides are TGCGCCAGCAGTGAGTCGGGAACAGGGGCGGATACGCAGTATTTT.

This clone was seen only a few times. The chain recombines TRBV30 with TRBJ1-6; the match to TRBD1 covers 9 bases. Germline lookup yields CDR1 GTSNPN and CDR2 SVGIG (reference sequence). This CDR3 region has 16 residues. J lost 7 bases, V lost 3 bases, and 10 bases had no gene match. The CDR3 spells CAWSMDIGQGNSPLHF. The CDR3 region has the DNA TGTGCCTGGAGCATGGACATTGGACAGGGGAATTCACCCCTCCACTTT. The full variable domain, completed using reference TRBV30 and TRBJ1-6, is SQTIHQWPATLVQPVGSPLSLECTVEGTSNPNLYWYRQAAGRGLQLLFYSVGIGQISSEVPQNLSASRPQDRQFILSSKKLLLSDSGFYLCAWSMDIGQGNSPLHFGNGTRLTVT.